The entry that follows covers one TCR beta chain sequence. What it binds is not known. This sample is drawn from a study of shared clonotypes between healthy human individuals. Study summary: Three plates each covered CD4 naive and memory; CD8 naive two, CD8 memory one. Study results and limitations: Shared clonotypes: about 4.6% naive CD4, about 3.3% naive CD8, less than 2.5% memory CD4, over 0.3% memory CD8. Sequencing depth was predicted to influence how clonotypes are shared among donors.

Profiling relied on immunoSEQ multiplex PCR, and the TCRdb table lists in-frame clones only, not all of them. The sample holds hundreds of thousands of clones, approximately 96% seen once. V lost 1 base and J 8 bases, leaving 11 bases between the germline ends. The CDR3 is 13 amino acids. Germline V CDR1 and CDR2: SEHNR, FQNEAQ (reference sequence). The naive CD8 fraction comprised CD45RO-negative cells positively selected for CCR7 and excluded terminally differentiated effector memory CD45RA+ cells. Among the donors, all were Caucasian adults who lived in Nashville, Tennessee. The sequenced material came from naive CD8+ T cells sorted from blood. The chain is built from TRBV7-9 and TRBJ1-2; TRBD1 might be the D (5 bases). The TCR originated in a young woman in good health. CDR3 in amino acids: CASSLGPGHGYTF. CDR3 in DNA: TGTGCCAGCAGCTTAGGGCCGGGGCACGGCTACACCTTC. Full variable domain (outside the CDR3, taken from reference TRBV7-9 and TRBJ1-2): DTGVSQNPRHKITKRGQNVTFRCDPISEHNRLYWYRQTLGQGPEFLTYFQNEAQLEKSRLLSDRFSAERPKGSFSTLEIQRTEQGDSAMYLCASSLGPGHGYTFGSGTRLTVV.